One sample yielded the 9 T cell receptor beta chains listed below, sequenced in a study of blood T cell repertoires in COVID-19. This table comes from immunoSEQ multiplex PCR, and its TCRdb copy is limited to in-frame clones, with some not included. The repertoire consists of about 200,000 clones, with 80% to 90% occurring once and the leading ten covering roughly 2%. Input material: peripheral blood. Receptors originate from a woman aged 50 to 65 with acute or convalescent COVID-19.

The chain combines TRBV20-1 with TRBJ2-5; D possibly corresponds to TRBD1 (6 bases). The CDR3 is 13 amino acids. The V end lost 3 bases, the J end lost 1 base, and 9 bases lay between the germline ends. In germline, CDR1 is DFQATT, CDR2 SNEGSKA (reference sequence). DNA for the CDR3: TGCAGTGCTAGTCGGACAGCCCAAGAGACCCAGTACTTC. Protein sequence: CSASRTAQETQYF.

J is TRBJ2-7 and V is TRBV5-1, with D unclear. This CDR3 region has 14 residues. Germline V gene sequence: CDR1 SGHRS, CDR2 YFSETQ. The V end was cut by 1 base, the J end by 0 bases, with 8 bases between. The CDR3 DNA sequence: TGCGCCAGCAGCTTGACTGACAACTCCTACGAGCAGTACTTC. It specifies CASSLTDNSYEQYF.

The rearrangement joins TRBV7-9 to TRBJ2-1; tentatively, D is TRBD2 (6 bases). V gave up 5 bases and J gave up 8 bases, with 22 bases separating them. CDR1 and CDR2 from the germline V gene are SEHNR and FQNEAQ (reference sequence). The CDR3 runs to 16 residues. The CDR3 spells CASSPVGLWREYEQFF. The CDR3 region has the DNA TGTGCCAGCAGCCCCGTGGGCCTTTGGAGGGAATATGAGCAGTTCTTC. The full variable domain, completed using reference TRBV7-9 and TRBJ2-1, is DTGVSQNPRHKITKRGQNVTFRCDPISEHNRLYWYRQTLGQGPEFLTYFQNEAQLEKSRLLSDRFSAERPKGSFSTLEIQRTEQGDSAMYLCASSPVGLWREYEQFFGPGTRLTVL.

V and J are TRBV2 and TRBJ1-2, with 7 bases lining up with TRBD1. There are 15 residues in the CDR3. Per germline, CDR1 SNHLY and CDR2 FYNNEI. J lost 4 bases, V lost 5 bases, and 10 bases had no gene match. The CDR3 DNA reads as TGTGCCAGCAGTTTAGACAGGGATCCTGTCTATGGCTACACCTTC. Encoded protein: CASSLDRDPVYGYTF.

J is TRBJ2-5 and V is TRBV7-3, with D uncertain. The germline gives CDR1 SGHTA, CDR2 FQGTGA. V was clipped by 3 bases and J by 5 bases, with 10 bases between them. This CDR3 is 13 amino acids long. Here the CDR3 DNA reads TGTGCCAGCAGCTTTAGCTCCCGGGAGACCCAGTACTTC. It encodes CASSFSSRETQYF.

The CDR3 nucleotides are TGTGCCAGCAGTTACTCGATGCAGGGAGAGACCCAGTACTTC. Translation gives CASSYSMQGETQYF. The chain is built from TRBV6-5 and TRBJ2-5; D is perhaps TRBD1 (5 bases). Germline assignment: CDR1 MNHEY and CDR2 SVGAGI. Trimming cost V 0 bases and J 4 bases, with 9 bases left between them. The CDR3 sequence is 14 residues long.

The chain has TRBV6-6 and TRBJ1-1; 7 positions agree with TRBD1. Germline V gene data show CDR1 as MNHNY and CDR2 as SVGAGI (reference sequence). V shed 0 bases, J shed 2 bases, and the junction held 6 bases outside the gene matches. The CDR3 is 16 amino acids. The CDR3 region is CASSYSRQGANTEAFF. CDR3 in DNA: TGTGCCAGCAGTTACTCAAGACAGGGCGCTAACACTGAAGCTTTCTTT.

The rearrangement joins TRBV12-3 or TRBV12-4 to TRBJ2-7; no firm D call. This CDR3 has 11 amino acids. Deletions cut 5 bases from V and 5 bases from J, with 7 bases between. The CDR3 region is CASSHRDEQYF. CDR3 nucleotide sequence: TGTGCCAGCAGTCACCGGGACGAGCAGTACTTC.

This clone came up once. This chain joins TRBV30 and TRBJ1-2; D unclear. The CDR3 is 15 residues long. Germline CDR1 is GTSNPN and CDR2 is SVGIG (reference sequence). Deletions cut 4 bases from V and 1 base from J, with 16 bases between. The CDR3 sequence: CAWMLGSTVNYGYTF. CDR3 nucleotides: TGTGCCTGGATGTTGGGCAGCACCGTTAACTATGGCTACACCTTC.